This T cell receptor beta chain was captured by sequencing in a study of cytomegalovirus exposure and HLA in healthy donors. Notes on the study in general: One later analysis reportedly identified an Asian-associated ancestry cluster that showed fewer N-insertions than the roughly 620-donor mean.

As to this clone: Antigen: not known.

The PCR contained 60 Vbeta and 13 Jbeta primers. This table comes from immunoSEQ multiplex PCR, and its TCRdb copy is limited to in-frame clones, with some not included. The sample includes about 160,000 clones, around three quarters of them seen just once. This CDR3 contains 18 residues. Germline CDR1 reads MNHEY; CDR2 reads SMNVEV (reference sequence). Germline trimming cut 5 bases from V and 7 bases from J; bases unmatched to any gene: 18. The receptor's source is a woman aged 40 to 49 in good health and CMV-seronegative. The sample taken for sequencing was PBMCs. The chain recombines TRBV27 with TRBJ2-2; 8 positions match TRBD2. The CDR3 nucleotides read TGTGCCAGCAGTGCCAGACCGGGACTAGTAGCTTCCGGCGGGGAGCTGTTTTTT. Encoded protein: CASSARPGLVASGGELFF.